Listed here are 14 T cell receptor beta chains from one sample, sequenced in a study of T cells in Graves' hyperthyroidism and ophthalmopathy. The investigators amplified TCR beta CDR3 regions from RNA transcripts. An initial round of RT-PCR targeting the TCR CDR3 relied on the HTBI primer set. TCRdb re-analysed the multiplex PCR reads in MiXCR, keeping a single row per CDR3 protein. The sample includes about 360,000 distinct CDR3 sequences, roughly 25% of them seen just once. The specimen sequenced was blood. These receptors all stem from a man aged 50 to 60 with Graves' hyperthyroidism.

The J gene is TRBJ2-1, the V gene TRBV5-6; 9 bases fit TRBD1. The trim removed 2 bases at V and 3 bases at J, leaving 3 bases unmatched. Germline V gene sequence: CDR1 SGHDT, CDR2 YYEEEE. This CDR3 comprises 15 residues. The CDR3 bases are TGTGCCAGCAGCTTCGGACAGGGGTTCTACAATGAGCAGTTCTTC. This gives the protein CASSFGQGFYNEQFF. Based on the CDR3 plus reference TRBV5-6 and TRBJ2-1, the full variable domain is DAGVTQSPTHLIKTRGQQVTLRCSPKSGHDTVSWYQQALGQGPQFIFQYYEEEERQRGNFPDRFSGHQFPNYSSELNVNALLLGDSALYLCASSFGQGFYNEQFFGPGTRLTVL.

Regarding this clonotype: The germline gene is not matched at one end of the junction; a read error may be the cause. V is TRBV6-4 and J is TRBJ2-7; 9 bases match TRBD1. The length of the CDR3 is 14 residues. Per germline, CDR1 MRHNA and CDR2 SNTAGT. The chain's CDR3 is CASRIGTGSCEQYF. The CDR3 DNA reads TGTGCCAGCAGAATTGGGACAGGGTCCTGCGAGCAGTACTTC.

This clonotype was seen repeatedly, ten times or more. This chain uses TRBV2 with TRBJ2-5; 14 bases align to TRBD2. J gave up 5 bases and V 7 bases, and 6 bases lay outside the gene matches. CDR1 and CDR2 from the germline V gene are SNHLY and FYNNEI. The CDR3 is 15 amino acids. The CDR3 coding sequence is TGTGCCAGCACCCGGACTAGCGGGAGGCTGGAGACCCAGTACTTC. Protein product: CASTRTSGRLETQYF.

This clonotype was counted a few times. The chain combines TRBV5-4 with TRBJ2-7; either TRBD1 or TRBD2 may supply D (5 bases each). The CDR3 has 15 residues. Germline-derived CDR1 and CDR2 are SGHNT and YYREEE (reference sequence). The V end lost 4 bases, the J end lost 0 bases, and 14 bases lay between the germline ends. The CDR3 spells CASSDGTASSYEQYF. The CDR3 DNA reads TGTGCCAGCAGCGATGGGACGGCGAGCTCCTACGAGCAGTACTTC.

The CDR3 reads CASSRGTGEDTQYF. The CDR3 bases are TGTGCCAGCTCCCGCGGGACCGGTGAAGATACGCAGTATTTT. The chain couples TRBV18 to TRBJ2-3, with D maybe TRBD2 (6 bases). This CDR3 is built from 14 residues. CDR1 is KGHSH and CDR2 is LQKENI in the germline V gene. Trimming left V 6 bases short and J 5 bases short, with 15 bases between.

In DNA, the CDR3 is TGTGCCCCCAAGGTGGGGCGGTGGCGTCAGCCCCAGCATTTT. Protein product: CAPKVGRWRQPQHF. The rearrangement links TRBV6-2 or TRBV6-3 to TRBJ1-5, with D perhaps matching TRBD1 (5 bases). Trimming cost V 11 bases and J 6 bases, with 20 bases left between them. The CDR3 has 14 residues. Germline V gives CDR1 MNHEY, CDR2 SVGEGT.

This clonotype was found many times. The rearrangement joins TRBV11-2 to TRBJ1-1; 7 nucleotides align to TRBD1. The V gene's germline CDR1 is SGHAT and CDR2 FQNNGV. The CDR3 has 16 amino acids. V was pared by 5 bases and J by 0 bases, with 9 bases of the junction left unmatched. The CDR3 DNA follows: TGTGCCAGCAGCGCATACCAGGGGGGAATGAACACTGAAGCTTTCTTT. Translation: CASSAYQGGMNTEAFF.

Only a few counts were recorded for this clonotype. The chain joins TRBV12-5 to TRBJ1-1; D may be TRBD1 (6 bases). The CDR3 length is 14 residues. Germline CDR1 LGHNT, CDR2 FRNRAP. The V and J ends lost 5 bases and 6 bases respectively, with 16 bases between them. The DNA of the CDR3 is TGTGCTAGTGGTCCGAATCGACAGGCTCCTGAAGCTTTCTTT. This translates into CASGPNRQAPEAFF.

The genes are TRBV6-5 and TRBJ1-4, with D hard to call. The V end was cut by 0 bases, the J end by 10 bases, with 12 bases between. Germline values: CDR1 MNHEY, CDR2 SVGAGI. The CDR3 consists of 14 residues. The CDR3: CASSYSEDLRKLFF. As DNA, the CDR3 is TGTGCCAGCAGTTACTCGGAAGATTTGCGAAAACTGTTTTTT.

There are many counts of this clonotype. This chain joins TRBV3-1 and TRBJ2-2, with D hard to call. The V end lost 2 bases, the J end lost 2 bases, and 6 bases lay between the germline ends. In germline, CDR1 is LGHDT, CDR2 YNNKEL (reference sequence). CDR3 size: 14 residues. DNA of the CDR3: TGTGCCAGCAGCCAATCCCCAAACACCGGGGAGCTGTTTTTT. Translating it yields CASSQSPNTGELFF.

CDR3 in DNA: TGTGCCACGCGTCAGTACTCCGAGTATTTT. Translating gives CATRQYSEYF. The chain links TRBV28 to TRBJ2-3; D is ambiguous. This CDR3 region has 10 residues. CDR1 is MDHEN, CDR2 SYDVKM, per germline. The germline V and J ends were trimmed by 10 bases and 13 bases, with 15 bases remaining between them.

This chain joins TRBV28 and TRBJ2-7, with a weak D call TRBD2 (6 bases). Germline lookup yields CDR1 MDHEN and CDR2 SYDVKM. This CDR3 comprises 13 residues. Between the trimmed V and J ends, which lost 9 bases and 0 bases, there was a span of 12 bases. The CDR3 is CASVRGTSYEQYF. DNA of the CDR3: TGTGCCAGTGTTCGGGGGACCTCCTACGAGCAGTACTTC.

This clonotype was counted ten times or more. V is TRBV20-1 and J is TRBJ2-7; no definite D call. Germline lookup yields CDR1 DFQATT and CDR2 SNEGSKA (reference sequence). Trimming took 5 bases from V and 4 from J, leaving 9 bases between them. The CDR3 totals 11 residues. The DNA for the CDR3 is TGCAGTGCTGGCCCCCGTTACGAGCAGTACTTC. Its translation is CSAGPRYEQYF.

This clonotype appeared many times. The chain is built from TRBV28 and TRBJ2-5, with 7 bases fitting TRBD2. This CDR3 is built from 15 residues. After removal of 4 bases from V and 7 bases from J, the junction contained 12 bases not matched to a gene. CDR1 is MDHEN and CDR2 is SYDVKM in the germline V gene. The CDR3 loop reads CASSSLGVGGGTQYF. The CDR3 DNA reads as TGTGCCAGCAGTTCCCTGGGCGTGGGGGGGGGGACCCAGTACTTC.